Below, one T cell receptor beta chain is given with its context. Its antigen is unknown. This specimen belongs to a study of T cell responses to AZD1222 COVID-19 vaccine. Findings and limits, study-wide: Seropositivity was recorded at baseline in only a handful of AZD1222 recipients. An increase in Spike-specific TCR breadth and depth was observed after two AZD1222 doses. Repertoires in all cases were sampled only once the peak T cell response had passed. White British ancestry dominated among donors, who included more females, and clonal diversity was possibly underestimated.

TCRdb keeps only in-frame clones here, not all; method: immunoSEQ multiplex PCR. The sample gives 140,000 to 150,000 clones, roughly 85% of which show up once; 7.5% to 8.5% is in the top ten. The CDR3 runs to 14 residues. The V and J ends lost 0 bases and 1 base respectively, with 4 bases between them. CDR1 and CDR2 (germline): SGHRS, YFSETQ. This TCR came from an adult in good health. This specimen consisted of peripheral blood, obtained on day 0 of AZD1222 vaccination. The genes are TRBV5-1 and TRBJ2-2, with D unresolved. The CDR3 region has the DNA TGCGCCAGCAGCTTGGGCCAGAACACCGGGGAGCTGTTTTTT. Translated, it gives CASSLGQNTGELFF. Based on the CDR3 plus reference TRBV5-1 and TRBJ2-2, the full variable domain is KAGVTQTPRYLIKTRGQQVTLSCSPISGHRSVSWYQQTPGQGLQFLFEYFSETQRNKGNFPGRFSGRQFSNSRSEMNVSTLELGDSALYLCASSLGQNTGELFFGEGSRLTVL.